The entry below describes one TCR beta chain. Profiled with immunoSEQ multiplex PCR; TCRdb holds only in-frame clones, not every one. The table records millions of clones, about 95% of them present only once. The CDR3 length is 14 residues. Germline assignment: CDR1 MDHEN and CDR2 SYDVKM. V lost 4 bases to trimming and J lost 6 bases, with 13 bases between them. Each of the donors was a healthy adult who was HIV-negative and had not had a recent acute infection or vaccination. The study separated CD4+ cells into CD45RA+ naive and CD45RA-negative memory subsets. The sample is drawn from a study of shared clonotypes between healthy human individuals.

The clonotype was recovered from a man between 18 and 35 years old in good health. The sample comprised naive CD4+ T cells sorted from blood. The subset was: CD45RA+ positively selected. The chain uses TRBV28 and TRBJ1-5; TRBD1 is a possible D gene (5 bases). The chain's CDR3 is CASSSSWGIQPQHF. The DNA of the CDR3 is TGTGCCAGCAGTTCAAGTTGGGGGATTCAGCCCCAGCATTTT.